This T cell receptor (beta chain) appears in the sequencing data of a study of control samples from healthy donors and cancer patients. Some clones are missing from TCRdb's copy, which holds only in-frame ones; the method was immunoSEQ multiplex PCR. The table lists 75,000 to 100,000 clones, about 88% of them singletons. This sequence was found in a woman aged 45-65 years in good health. Sequences were obtained from blood.

CDR3 DNA sequence: TGTGCCAGCCAACGAGGGGGCTACGAGCAGTACTTC. As protein: CASQRGGYEQYF. V gene TRBV12-3 or TRBV12-4 combines with J gene TRBJ2-7; possible D gene TRBD1, 6 bases. Trimming cost V 8 bases and J 3 bases, with 11 bases left between them. The CDR3 is 12 residues long.